These 24 T cell receptor beta chains originate from one sample sequenced in a study of PD-L1 blockade in urothelial cancer. Time point meaning: peripheral blood 6 weeks after treatment start. Data came from immunoSEQ multiplex PCR; TCRdb stores just in-frame clones and leaves some out. The sample has 120,000 or so clones, about 84% seen once. This material consisted of PBMCs, taken around atezolizumab (anti-PD-L1) treatment. These receptors were obtained from a man aged 50 to 59 with urothelial cancer.

This clone was recorded at least ten times. The J gene is TRBJ1-5, the V gene TRBV28; TRBD1 matches at 7 bases. CDR1 MDHEN and CDR2 SYDVKM come from the germline V gene. This CDR3 is built from 12 residues. The chain's CDR3 is CSSGTENQPQHF. The CDR3 region has the DNA TGTTCCTCCGGGACAGAGAATCAGCCCCAGCATTTT.

V and J are TRBV28 and TRBJ2-2, with a possible D match to TRBD2 (6 bases). CDR3 size: 15 residues. The germline V gene encodes CDR1 MDHEN and CDR2 SYDVKM. Trimming pared 6 bases from V and 7 bases from J, leaving 18 bases between. The CDR3 DNA reads as TGTGCCAGCAGGGATGGGGCGGGATACATCGGGGAGCTGTTTTTT. The encoded protein is CASRDGAGYIGELFF.

This chain joins TRBV27 and TRBJ2-2; 7 nucleotides align to TRBD2. The ends lost 3 bases at V and 0 bases at J; junction bases unmatched: 1. Germline CDR1 and CDR2: MNHEY and SMNVEV (reference sequence). The CDR3 length is 15 residues. CDR3 in DNA: TGTGCCAGCAGTTTCGGGACTACGAACACCGGGGAGCTGTTTTTT. As protein: CASSFGTTNTGELFF.

This clone was observed a few times. This chain links TRBV4-2 with TRBJ2-1; D is unclear. Germline lookup yields CDR1 LGHNA and CDR2 YNFKEQ. Trimming left V 4 bases short and J 3 bases short, with 13 bases between. The CDR3 length is 15 residues. The CDR3 loop reads CASSRFTGGYNEQFF. Here the CDR3 DNA reads TGTGCCAGCAGCCGGTTTACTGGCGGCTACAATGAGCAGTTCTTC.

The gene calls are TRBV5-1 and TRBJ2-5; no reliable D call. V dropped 2 bases and J dropped 4 bases, with 15 bases sitting between them. CDR1 is SGHRS, CDR2 YFSETQ, per germline. This CDR3 contains 15 residues. The CDR3 here is CASSFNPARGETQYF. CDR3 sequence (DNA): TGCGCCAGCAGCTTTAACCCGGCGCGCGGAGAGACCCAGTACTTC.

CDR3: CASSFRLAGEGRDEQFF. In nucleotides, the CDR3 is TGTGCCAGCAGTTTTCGCCTAGCGGGAGAGGGTCGCGATGAGCAGTTCTTC. The V call is TRBV27, the J call TRBJ2-1; TRBD2 matches 10 bases. Germline trimming cut 3 bases from V and 8 bases from J; bases unmatched to any gene: 13. Germline CDR1 is MNHEY and CDR2 is SMNVEV (reference sequence). The CDR3 totals 17 residues.

The chain has TRBV15 and TRBJ2-1, with TRBD2 matching 13 bases. Germline V lookup: CDR1 LNHNV, CDR2 YYDKDF (reference sequence). The V gene end was trimmed by 3 bases and the J gene end by 8 bases; junction bases not matched to a gene: 4. This CDR3 contains 15 residues. The CDR3 DNA is TGTGCCACCAGCAGGGGACTAGCGGGAATCGATGAGCAGTTCTTC. Translation gives CATSRGLAGIDEQFF.

The chain uses TRBV7-9 and TRBJ1-3, with no clear D. V gave up 1 base and J gave up 4 bases, with 5 bases separating them. CDR1 and CDR2 (germline): SEHNR, FQNEAQ (reference sequence). The CDR3 totals 13 residues. The CDR3: CASSLDSGNTIYF. CDR3 DNA sequence: TGTGCCAGCAGCTTAGATTCGGGAAACACCATATATTTT.

V and J are TRBV11-2 and TRBJ2-7; D perhaps matches TRBD1 (6 bases). This CDR3 is built from 12 residues. Germline assignment: CDR1 SGHAT and CDR2 FQNNGV. Trimming took 5 bases from V and 4 from J, leaving 9 bases between them. The CDR3 here is CASSSQGYEQYF. The CDR3 bases are TGTGCCAGCAGCAGTCAGGGGTACGAGCAGTACTTC.

The gene calls are TRBV5-1 and TRBJ1-2; D is uncertain. This CDR3 has 13 amino acids. Trimming shortened V by 2 bases and J by 1 base, and 6 bases separated the two germline ends. The germline V gene encodes CDR1 SGHRS and CDR2 YFSETQ. CDR3 in DNA: TGCGCCAGCAGCTTTGGGCATAACTATGGCTACACCTTC. This gives the protein CASSFGHNYGYTF.

This chain connects TRBV5-4 to TRBJ2-1; tentatively, D is TRBD2 (6 bases). V lost 0 bases and J lost 1, with 8 bases in between. The CDR3 contains 15 residues. Germline CDR1 SGHNT, CDR2 YYREEE (reference sequence). The CDR3: CASSLARESYNEQFF. For the CDR3, the DNA is TGTGCCAGCAGCTTGGCACGGGAGTCCTACAATGAGCAGTTCTTC.

This chain connects TRBV19 to TRBJ2-2; the match to TRBD1 covers 8 bases. Germline loops: CDR1 LNHDA, CDR2 SQIVND (reference sequence). Trimming at V came to 6 bases and at J to 0 bases, leaving 21 bases not matched to a gene. This CDR3 comprises 21 residues. CDR3 coding DNA: TGTGCCAGTAGCATGGGGACCGGGACAGGATACGCCCGGCCGAACACCGGGGAGCTGTTTTTT. Translating it yields CASSMGTGTGYARPNTGELFF.

The chain employs TRBV5-4 and TRBJ2-7; 7 bases are shared with TRBD1. CDR1 is SGHNT and CDR2 is YYREEE in the germline V gene (reference sequence). Losses at the gene ends were 9 bases for V and 1 base for J; bases not matched to a gene: 7. The CDR3 covers 13 residues. The CDR3 DNA reads as TGTGCCACCTATCCGACAGGGTCCTACGAGCAGTACTTC. As protein: CATYPTGSYEQYF.

The chain carries TRBV30 and TRBJ2-1; 7 nucleotides agree with TRBD2. The CDR3 loop spans 14 amino acids. J lost 7 bases, V lost 2 bases, and 8 bases had no gene match. Germline loops: CDR1 GTSNPN, CDR2 SVGIG (reference sequence). The CDR3 DNA sequence: TGTGCCTGGAGTCACGGCGGGAGCCGAAATGAGCAGTTCTTC. This sequence encodes CAWSHGGSRNEQFF. The whole variable domain, remainder taken from reference TRBV30 and TRBJ2-1, is SQTIHQWPATLVQPVGSPLSLECTVEGTSNPNLYWYRQAAGRGLQLLFYSVGIGQISSEVPQNLSASRPQDRQFILSSKKLLLSDSGFYLCAWSHGGSRNEQFFGPGTRLTVL.

The chain's CDR3 is CASSSRTSFYNEQFF. Written as DNA, the CDR3 is TGTGCCAGCAGCTCCCGGACTAGCTTTTACAATGAGCAGTTCTTC. This chain joins TRBV7-2 and TRBJ2-1; 8 positions agree with TRBD2. J lost 4 bases, V lost 4 bases, and 6 bases had no gene match. The CDR3 has 15 residues. Germline V CDR1 and CDR2: SGHTA, FQGNSA.

This clone turned up a few times. This chain joins TRBV18 and TRBJ1-2; D unclear. V was trimmed by 3 bases and J by 7 bases, leaving 12 bases between them. From germline, CDR1 is KGHSH and CDR2 LQKENI. The CDR3 spans 13 residues. The CDR3 region has the DNA TGTGCCAGCTCACCGGCCATAAGTCCTGGCTACACCTTC. It encodes CASSPAISPGYTF.

The chain couples TRBV28 to TRBJ1-6; 7 positions agree with TRBD1. Germline loops: CDR1 MDHEN, CDR2 SYDVKM. CDR3 size: 16 residues. After removal of 7 bases from V and 0 bases from J, the junction contained 6 bases not matched to a gene. Here the CDR3 reads CASNSGGSSYNSPLHF. The DNA for the CDR3 is TGTGCCAGCAACTCAGGGGGGAGCTCCTATAATTCACCCCTCCACTTT.

On this clone itself: Other DNA sequences in this sample translate to the same CDR3. This rearrangement joins TRBV6-5 to TRBJ2-1, with TRBD2 identical over 11 bases. The CDR3 consists of 15 residues. From germline, CDR1 is MNHEY and CDR2 SVGAGI. V gave up 6 bases and J gave up 4 bases; unmatched junction bases: 5. The DNA of the CDR3 is TGTGCCAGCAGGCCGCTAGCGGGAGGATACAATGAGCAGTTCTTC. Protein sequence: CASRPLAGGYNEQFF.

In its sample, this clone was seen once. The chain uses TRBV5-8 and TRBJ2-1; D is possibly TRBD2 (6 bases). Trimming left V 0 bases short and J 0 bases short, with 10 bases between. The CDR3 loop spans 16 amino acids. Germline V lookup: CDR1 SGHTS, CDR2 YDEGEE. CDR3 residues: CASSLGGASSYNEQFF. The CDR3 nucleotides read TGTGCCAGCAGCTTGGGCGGGGCGAGCTCCTACAATGAGCAGTTCTTC.

The gene calls are TRBV6-4 and TRBJ2-2; D might be TRBD2 (6 bases). Germline lookup yields CDR1 MRHNA and CDR2 SNTAGT. The CDR3 runs to 13 residues. V lost 11 bases and J lost 5, with 15 bases in between. The CDR3 reads CASAGEETGELFF. Here the CDR3 DNA reads TGTGCCTCCGCCGGGGAGGAAACCGGGGAGCTGTTTTTT.

For the CDR3, the DNA is TGTCTAGGCGGGGATGGCTACACCTTC. Protein: CLGGDGYTF. The chain combines TRBV6-5 with TRBJ1-2; D is uncertain. Germline CDR1 and CDR2: MNHEY and SVGAGI. CDR3 length: 9 residues.

The rearrangement joins TRBV7-9 to TRBJ1-1; the match to TRBD1 covers 9 bases. Trimming took 6 bases from V and 0 from J; bases not matched to a gene: 5. The CDR3 is made up of 15 amino acids. CDR1 and CDR2 from the germline V gene are SEHNR and FQNEAQ (reference sequence). CDR3 residues: CASRPGQGMNTEAFF. DNA for the CDR3: TGTGCCAGCAGACCCGGACAGGGGATGAACACTGAAGCTTTCTTT. Looking up the rest from reference TRBV7-9 and TRBJ1-1 gives the full variable domain: DTGVSQNPRHKITKRGQNVTFRCDPISEHNRLYWYRQTLGQGPEFLTYFQNEAQLEKSRLLSDRFSAERPKGSFSTLEIQRTEQGDSAMYLCASRPGQGMNTEAFFGQGTRLTVV.

This clone was detected a few times. One junction end disagrees with the germline gene, perhaps due to a read error. The V call is TRBV6-6, the J call TRBJ1-6; tentative D call: TRBD1 (6 bases). The germline CDR1 and CDR2 sequences are MNHNY and SVGAGI (reference sequence). This CDR3 comprises 14 residues. CDR3 region: CASSPQERQTGRRF. For the CDR3, the DNA is TGTGCCAGCAGTCCACAAGAGAGACAGACAGGCAGAAGGTTT.

V usage is TRBV7-9 and J usage is TRBJ2-2; D is possibly TRBD2 (6 bases). The CDR3 is 16 amino acids. V lost 1 base, J lost 6 bases, and 15 bases lay in between. Germline lookup yields CDR1 SEHNR and CDR2 FQNEAQ (reference sequence). The CDR3 sequence is CASSLEKSTSPGELFF. As DNA, the CDR3 is TGTGCCAGCAGCTTAGAGAAATCGACTAGTCCCGGGGAGCTGTTTTTT.